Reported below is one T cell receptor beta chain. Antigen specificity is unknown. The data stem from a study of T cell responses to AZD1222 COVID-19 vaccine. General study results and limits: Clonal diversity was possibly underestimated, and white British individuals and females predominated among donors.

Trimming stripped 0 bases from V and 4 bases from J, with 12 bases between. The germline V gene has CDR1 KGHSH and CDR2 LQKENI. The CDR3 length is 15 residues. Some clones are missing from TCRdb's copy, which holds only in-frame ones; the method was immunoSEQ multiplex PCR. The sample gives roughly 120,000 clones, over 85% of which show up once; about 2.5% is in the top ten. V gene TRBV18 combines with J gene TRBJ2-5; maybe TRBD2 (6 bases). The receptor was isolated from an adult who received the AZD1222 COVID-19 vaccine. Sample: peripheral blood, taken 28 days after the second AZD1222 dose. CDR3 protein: CASSPPAAGGETQYF. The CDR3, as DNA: TGTGCCAGCTCACCACCCGCAGCCGGGGGAGAGACCCAGTACTTC. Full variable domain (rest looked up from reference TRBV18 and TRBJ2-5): NAGVMQNPRHLVRRRGQEARLRCSPMKGHSHVYWYRQLPEEGLKFMVYLQKENIIDESGMPKERFSAEFPKEGPSILRIQQVVRGDSAAYFCASSPPAAGGETQYFGPGTRLLVL.